These T cell receptor beta chains were read from a single sample in a study of response to subunit inactivated influenza vaccine. One entry per CDR3 protein results from TCRdb running MiXCR on the RT-PCR reads. The repertoire holds some 540,000 distinct CDR3 sequences, with approximately 20% as singletons. This sample was also put to use in a study of T cells expressing NK-cell markers.

The source was CD4+ T cells sorted from PBMCs, collected roughly 12 days after vaccination. The source is a man aged 50 to 59 who received an inactivated influenza vaccine. The CDR3 runs from the conserved cysteine through the conserved F or W. The D gene is left open where the match is weak. A clone size is listed for some rows: how often the clone was seen (once, few, many), or a class if it is expanded.

v_gene: TRBV7-9
abundance: .
j_gene: TRBJ2-3
d_gene: .
CDR3nt: TGTGCCAGCAGCTTACCGTCAAACACAGATACGCAGTATTTT
CDR3aa: CASSLPSNTDTQYF

v_gene: TRBV5-1
abundance: .
j_gene: TRBJ2-1
d_gene: .
CDR3nt: TGCGCCAGCAGCTTGGCCCCCAGGGGCGGGTACAATGAGCAGTTCTTC
CDR3aa: CASSLAPRGGYNEQFF

v_gene: TRBV6-1
abundance: .
j_gene: TRBJ2-4
d_gene: .
CDR3nt: TGTGCCAGCAGTGATACAGGGTTAGCCAAAAACATTCAGTACTTC
CDR3aa: CASSDTGLAKNIQYF

v_gene: TRBV10-3
abundance: few
j_gene: TRBJ2-7
d_gene: .
CDR3nt: TGTGCCATCAGTGAGGCCGACTACGAGCAGTACTTC
CDR3aa: CAISEADYEQYF

v_gene: TRBV10-2
abundance: many
j_gene: TRBJ2-3
d_gene: TRBD2
CDR3nt: TGCGCCAGCAGCACGGGACTAGCGAACGCATTATACACAGATACGCAGTATTTT
CDR3aa: CASSTGLANALYTDTQYF

v_gene: TRBV7-2
abundance: .
j_gene: TRBJ2-1
d_gene: TRBD1
CDR3nt: TGTGCCAGCAGCTTAGGGACAGGGTTTGAGCAGTTCTTC
CDR3aa: CASSLGTGFEQFF

v_gene: TRBV2
abundance: few
j_gene: TRBJ2-1
d_gene: TRBD2
CDR3nt: TGTGCCAGCAGCTTTACTAGCGGGGGGGTCAATGAGCAGTTCTTC
CDR3aa: CASSFTSGGVNEQFF

v_gene: TRBV7-2
abundance: .
j_gene: TRBJ2-5
d_gene: .
CDR3nt: TGTGCCAGCGGACGGGGGCCCCAAGAGACCCAGTACTTC
CDR3aa: CASGRGPQETQYF

v_gene: TRBV7-2
abundance: .
j_gene: TRBJ2-3
d_gene: TRBD2
CDR3nt: TGTGCCAGCAGCTTAGCGCTGACTAGCGGGGGGGCAACAGATACGCAGTATTTT
CDR3aa: CASSLALTSGGATDTQYF

v_gene: TRBV3-1
abundance: .
j_gene: TRBJ1-2
d_gene: .
CDR3nt: TGTGCCAGCAGCCGCACTTTCATAGGAGGCGGCTACACCTTC
CDR3aa: CASSRTFIGGGYTF

v_gene: TRBV2
abundance: .
j_gene: TRBJ1-5
d_gene: .
CDR3nt: TGTGCCAGCAGTCCTCAGGGAGGCAAACAGCCCCAGCATTTT
CDR3aa: CASSPQGGKQPQHF

v_gene: TRBV7-6
abundance: .
j_gene: TRBJ1-1
d_gene: .
CDR3nt: TGTGCCAGCAGCTTAGAGGCAGCAGCGTTCACTGAAGCTTTCTTT
CDR3aa: CASSLEAAAFTEAFF

v_gene: TRBV18
abundance: few
j_gene: TRBJ2-4
d_gene: .
CDR3nt: TGTGCCAGCTCACCACTGTACGCTTGGGACATTCAGTACTTC
CDR3aa: CASSPLYAWDIQYF

v_gene: TRBV11-2
abundance: .
j_gene: TRBJ2-2
d_gene: TRBD1
CDR3nt: TGTGCCAGCAGCTATACCGGGACAGGCTTTTTGGGGGAAAACACCGGGGAGCTGTTTTTT
CDR3aa: CASSYTGTGFLGENTGELFF

v_gene: TRBV5-1
abundance: .
j_gene: TRBJ1-1
d_gene: .
CDR3nt: TGCGCCAGCAGCCCTGCTGGGGGGACTGAAGCTTTCTTT
CDR3aa: CASSPAGGTEAFF

v_gene: TRBV20-1
abundance: .
j_gene: TRBJ2-2
d_gene: .
CDR3nt: TGCAGTGCTAGAGGCGGGACTTCCCGGGACACCGGGGAGCTGTTTTTT
CDR3aa: CSARGGTSRDTGELFF

v_gene: TRBV7-2
abundance: few
j_gene: TRBJ1-2
d_gene: .
CDR3nt: TGTGCCAGCAGCTTAGCCGAGTGGGGCTACACCTTC
CDR3aa: CASSLAEWGYTF

v_gene: TRBV5-4
abundance: .
j_gene: TRBJ2-1
d_gene: TRBD2
CDR3nt: TGTGCCAGCAGCGGGGTGACTAGCGGAATGTCCGCTGAGCAGTTCTTC
CDR3aa: CASSGVTSGMSAEQFF

v_gene: TRBV7-9
abundance: .
j_gene: TRBJ2-1
d_gene: .
CDR3nt: TGTGCCAGCAGCTTGACGAGTAGGAATGAGCAGTTCTTC
CDR3aa: CASSLTSRNEQFF

v_gene: TRBV12-3/TRBV12-4
abundance: few
j_gene: TRBJ1-2
d_gene: TRBD1
CDR3nt: TGTGCCAGCAGTTTAAGCTTGACAGGGACTAACTATGGCTACACCTTC
CDR3aa: CASSLSLTGTNYGYTF

v_gene: TRBV11-2
abundance: .
j_gene: TRBJ1-3
d_gene: .
CDR3nt: TGTGCCAGCAGCTGGCCCCCTCGACTAAACACCATATATTTT
CDR3aa: CASSWPPRLNTIYF

v_gene: TRBV6-5
abundance: .
j_gene: TRBJ2-6
d_gene: .
CDR3nt: TGTGCCAGCAGTTACTCGACCGGGGACACTGGGGCCAACGTCCTGACTTTC
CDR3aa: CASSYSTGDTGANVLTF

v_gene: TRBV7-8
abundance: .
j_gene: TRBJ2-5
d_gene: .
CDR3nt: TGTGCCAGCAGCTACGGACATCCCCAAGAGACCCAGTACTTC
CDR3aa: CASSYGHPQETQYF

v_gene: TRBV20-1
abundance: few
j_gene: TRBJ2-1
d_gene: TRBD2
CDR3nt: TGCAGTGCTACGAGCGGGAGCGCGGCCAATGAGCAGTTCTTC
CDR3aa: CSATSGSAANEQFF

v_gene: TRBV4-1
abundance: .
j_gene: TRBJ1-5
d_gene: TRBD1
CDR3nt: TGCGCCAGCAGTGACAGGGTGGGTCAGCCCCAGCATTTT
CDR3aa: CASSDRVGQPQHF

v_gene: TRBV12-3/TRBV12-4
abundance: .
j_gene: TRBJ2-2
d_gene: .
CDR3nt: TGTGCCAGCAGTTACGGGGCCACCGGGGAGCTGTTTTTT
CDR3aa: CASSYGATGELFF

v_gene: TRBV19
abundance: .
j_gene: TRBJ1-3
d_gene: .
CDR3nt: TGTGCCACGCGGACAGCTATGAGCTCTGGAAACACCATATATTTT
CDR3aa: CATRTAMSSGNTIYF

v_gene: TRBV7-9
abundance: .
j_gene: TRBJ2-1
d_gene: .
CDR3nt: TGTGCCAGCAGCTCCCCGGGCCTAGGGAGGAATGAGCAGTTCTTC
CDR3aa: CASSSPGLGRNEQFF

v_gene: TRBV3-1
abundance: .
j_gene: TRBJ2-1
d_gene: .
CDR3nt: TGTGCCAGCAGCCCGTCTAGAGTCCCTTACAATGAGCAGTTCTTC
CDR3aa: CASSPSRVPYNEQFF

v_gene: TRBV5-1
abundance: few
j_gene: TRBJ2-5
d_gene: .
CDR3nt: TGCGCCAGCAGCTTGGAGGGCGCGCCGAGCTTCCAAGAGACCCAGTACTTC
CDR3aa: CASSLEGAPSFQETQYF

v_gene: TRBV20-1
abundance: .
j_gene: TRBJ2-1
d_gene: .
CDR3nt: TGCAGTGCTTATTGGGCTAGCTCCTACAATGAGCAGTTCTTC
CDR3aa: CSAYWASSYNEQFF

v_gene: TRBV12-3/TRBV12-4
abundance: .
j_gene: TRBJ1-6
d_gene: .
CDR3nt: TGTGCCAGCAGCGTGACATACTCTAGTTCACCCCTCCACTTT
CDR3aa: CASSVTYSSSPLHF

v_gene: TRBV10-3
abundance: few
j_gene: TRBJ1-1
d_gene: TRBD1
CDR3nt: TGTGCCACCAAACTGGACAGGGGGACACCCAACACTGAAGCTTTCTTT
CDR3aa: CATKLDRGTPNTEAFF

v_gene: TRBV7-8
abundance: few
j_gene: TRBJ2-5
d_gene: .
CDR3nt: TGTGCCAGCAGCCCCACGCGACGGACAAGGGGCGGCCAAGAGACCCAGTACTTC
CDR3aa: CASSPTRRTRGGQETQYF

v_gene: TRBV19
abundance: few
j_gene: TRBJ2-5
d_gene: TRBD1
CDR3nt: TGTGCCAGTAGTGCCCGGGACAGGGTGAGAGAGACCCAGTACTTC
CDR3aa: CASSARDRVRETQYF

v_gene: TRBV24-1
abundance: .
j_gene: TRBJ2-7
d_gene: TRBD1
CDR3nt: TGTGCCACCAGTGATTCGTTACGGGACAGGCAGTACTTC
CDR3aa: CATSDSLRDRQYF

v_gene: TRBV27
abundance: .
j_gene: TRBJ2-2
d_gene: .
CDR3nt: TGTGCCAGCAGTTTGGGGTGGTTTGTGAACACCGGGGAGCTGTTTTTT
CDR3aa: CASSLGWFVNTGELFF

v_gene: TRBV5-6
abundance: many
j_gene: TRBJ2-4
d_gene: .
CDR3nt: TGTGCCAGCAGCTTGCCCTGGGACAATAACATTCAGTACTTC
CDR3aa: CASSLPWDNNIQYF

v_gene: TRBV2
abundance: .
j_gene: TRBJ1-1
d_gene: .
CDR3nt: TGTGCCAGCAGTAAAGGGAGGGGTGAAGCTTTCTTT
CDR3aa: CASSKGRGEAFF

v_gene: TRBV12-3/TRBV12-4
abundance: few
j_gene: TRBJ2-7
d_gene: TRBD2
CDR3nt: TGTGCCAGCAACCCCTCCCTAGCGGGGGGGCCCCTCTCCTACGAGCAGTACTTC
CDR3aa: CASNPSLAGGPLSYEQYF

v_gene: TRBV12-3/TRBV12-4
abundance: few
j_gene: TRBJ1-2
d_gene: .
CDR3nt: TGTGCCAGCACGAGGGGCAGGGCCTATGGCTACACCTTC
CDR3aa: CASTRGRAYGYTF

v_gene: TRBV14
abundance: .
j_gene: TRBJ1-1
d_gene: .
CDR3nt: TGTGCCAGCAGCCAAGTTTTGGGGAACACTGAAGCTTTCTTT
CDR3aa: CASSQVLGNTEAFF

v_gene: TRBV12-3/TRBV12-4
abundance: .
j_gene: TRBJ2-3
d_gene: TRBD2
CDR3nt: TGTGCCAGCAGTTTTTTCCGCGGGAGGGACACAGATACGCAGTATTTT
CDR3aa: CASSFFRGRDTDTQYF

v_gene: TRBV24-1
abundance: .
j_gene: TRBJ2-5
d_gene: .
CDR3nt: TGTGCCACCGCCATAGGGATCGAAGAGACCCAGTACTTC
CDR3aa: CATAIGIEETQYF

v_gene: TRBV7-2
abundance: few
j_gene: TRBJ2-7
d_gene: TRBD2
CDR3nt: TGTGCCAGCAGCCCCGGGAGGGAGCAGTACTTC
CDR3aa: CASSPGREQYF

v_gene: TRBV29-1
abundance: few
j_gene: TRBJ2-1
d_gene: .
CDR3nt: TGCAGCGTTGGTCATCGGGGTGAGCAGTTCTTC
CDR3aa: CSVGHRGEQFF

v_gene: TRBV9
abundance: few
j_gene: TRBJ2-2
d_gene: .
CDR3nt: TGTGCCAGCAGCGTAGATCGGGGGGAGCTGTTTTTT
CDR3aa: CASSVDRGELFF

v_gene: TRBV7-8
abundance: .
j_gene: TRBJ1-1
d_gene: .
CDR3nt: TGTGCCAGCAGCTTGGCCAGGGGTCACACTGAAGCTTTCTTT
CDR3aa: CASSLARGHTEAFF

v_gene: TRBV5-6
abundance: .
j_gene: TRBJ1-3
d_gene: TRBD1
CDR3nt: TGTGCCAGCAGCCGGACAGGGATCGGATCAGGAAACACCATATATTTT
CDR3aa: CASSRTGIGSGNTIYF

v_gene: TRBV11-2
abundance: .
j_gene: TRBJ2-5
d_gene: TRBD2
CDR3nt: TGTGCCAGCAGCTTAGATCGGTCTAGCGGGGGGGCCGGGGTTGTGGAGACCCAGTACTTC
CDR3aa: CASSLDRSSGGAGVVETQYF

v_gene: TRBV7-2
abundance: .
j_gene: TRBJ2-5
d_gene: TRBD2
CDR3nt: TGTGCCAGCAGCTTATGGGGCGGGAGGGCAGAGACCCAGTACTTC
CDR3aa: CASSLWGGRAETQYF

v_gene: TRBV7-2
abundance: few
j_gene: TRBJ2-3
d_gene: TRBD2
CDR3nt: TGTGCCAGCAGCCAACCGGGACTAGCGGGAGTTCCAGATACGCAGTATTTT
CDR3aa: CASSQPGLAGVPDTQYF

v_gene: TRBV5-1
abundance: .
j_gene: TRBJ2-3
d_gene: TRBD2
CDR3nt: TGCGCCAGCAGCGGAAGACTAGCAACAGATACGCAGTATTTT
CDR3aa: CASSGRLATDTQYF

v_gene: TRBV20-1
abundance: .
j_gene: TRBJ2-7
d_gene: .
CDR3nt: TGCAGTGCCCCTGGGTGGCAGGGAGTAAACGAGCAGTACTTC
CDR3aa: CSAPGWQGVNEQYF

v_gene: TRBV30
abundance: .
j_gene: TRBJ1-4
d_gene: .
CDR3nt: TGTGCCTGGAGGTACGGGGGGCTGGCTAATGAAAAACTGTTTTTT
CDR3aa: CAWRYGGLANEKLFF

v_gene: TRBV7-9
abundance: few
j_gene: TRBJ1-1
d_gene: .
CDR3nt: TGTGCCAGCAGCTTATCCGCCCGAACTGAAGCTTTCTTT
CDR3aa: CASSLSARTEAFF

v_gene: TRBV20-1
abundance: .
j_gene: TRBJ2-7
d_gene: .
CDR3nt: TGCAGTGCTAGAGTAACTAACTCCTACGAGCAGTACTTC
CDR3aa: CSARVTNSYEQYF

v_gene: TRBV12-3/TRBV12-4
abundance: many
j_gene: TRBJ2-2
d_gene: .
CDR3nt: TGTGCCAGCAGTCCGGCGCGGGGAGAGAACACCGGGGAGCTGTTTTTT
CDR3aa: CASSPARGENTGELFF

v_gene: TRBV29-1
abundance: .
j_gene: TRBJ2-3
d_gene: TRBD2
CDR3nt: TGCAGCGTTGGGGTAGCGGGAGCGACAGATACGCAGTATTTT
CDR3aa: CSVGVAGATDTQYF